These 21 T cell receptor beta chains originate from one sample sequenced in a study of cytomegalovirus exposure and HLA in healthy donors. The study ran its PCR with 60 Vbeta and 13 Jbeta primers. Produced via immunoSEQ multiplex PCR; TCRdb's table is partial and in-frame only. The repertoire consists of about 140,000 clones, with over 75% occurring once and the leading ten covering roughly 0.53%. The sample comprised PBMCs. Receptors originate from a woman between 35 and 50 years old in good health and CMV-seronegative.

The chain links TRBV10-1 to TRBJ2-7, with TRBD1 matching over 9 bases. In germline, CDR1 is WNHNN, CDR2 SYGVQD (reference sequence). CDR3 length equals 14 residues. The V gene end was trimmed by 4 bases and the J gene end by 7 bases; junction bases not matched to a gene: 8. CDR3 nucleotides: TGCGCCAGCAGTGCCGGGACAGGGCTGGCGGAGCAGTACTTC. As protein: CASSAGTGLAEQYF.

The chain carries TRBV28 and TRBJ2-3, with 7 bases matching TRBD1. CDR3 length: 16 amino acids. The germline V gene has CDR1 MDHEN and CDR2 SYDVKM. J gave up 6 bases and V 0 bases, and 9 bases lay outside the gene matches. CDR3 in amino acids: CASSLWGTASLDTQYF. The DNA for the CDR3 is TGTGCCAGCAGTTTATGGGGGACAGCCTCCTTGGATACGCAGTATTTT.

V is TRBV11-2 and J is TRBJ2-7; D possibly corresponds to TRBD2 (5 bases). V shed 3 bases and J shed 0 bases, with 12 bases lying between them. Germline values: CDR1 SGHAT, CDR2 FQNNGV. CDR3 length: 15 residues. The CDR3 loop is CASSLAGPSSYEQYF. The CDR3 nucleotides read TGTGCCAGCAGCTTGGCGGGCCCAAGCTCCTACGAGCAGTACTTC.

The chain is built from TRBV6-5 and TRBJ1-1; a possible D gene is TRBD1 (5 bases). The germline V gene encodes CDR1 MNHEY and CDR2 SVGAGI. V was trimmed by 2 bases and J by 2 bases, leaving 9 bases between them. This CDR3 has 14 residues. The CDR3 sequence: CASSYPTVNTEAFF. CDR3 in DNA: TGTGCCAGCAGTTACCCGACAGTAAACACTGAAGCTTTCTTT.

J is TRBJ2-1 and V is TRBV5-5, with D uncertain. Between the trimmed V and J ends, which lost 4 bases and 8 bases, there was a span of 10 bases. The CDR3 totals 12 residues. The germline gives CDR1 SGHKS, CDR2 YYEKEE (reference sequence). This CDR3 is CASSAGLHEQFF. The CDR3, as DNA: TGTGCCAGCAGCGCCGGTTTGCATGAGCAGTTCTTC.

This clone came up once. The V and J genes are TRBV4-1 and TRBJ2-7, with 9 bases aligning to TRBD2. V lost 5 bases and J lost 2; bases outside the gene matches: 10. Germline CDR1 reads MGHRA; CDR2 reads YSYEKL. This CDR3 contains 16 residues. This CDR3 reads CASSFVPGLAPYEQYF. CDR3 bases: TGCGCCAGCAGCTTCGTTCCGGGACTAGCCCCCTACGAGCAGTACTTC.

The genes are TRBV11-3 and TRBJ2-7; TRBD1 matches at 10 bases. The CDR3 contains 14 residues. The trim removed 3 bases at V and 4 bases at J, leaving 3 bases unmatched. Germline CDR1 and CDR2: SGHNT and YENEEA. Here the CDR3 reads CASSLTGGEYEQYF. The CDR3 nucleotides read TGTGCCAGCAGCTTGACAGGGGGCGAGTACGAGCAGTACTTC.

The chain is built from TRBV7-3 and TRBJ1-1; D possibly corresponds to TRBD1 (5 bases). Germline assignment: CDR1 SGHTA and CDR2 FQGTGA. The V and J ends lost 0 bases and 1 base respectively, with 9 bases between them. The CDR3 sequence is 15 residues long. CDR3 sequence: CASSLTTAGNTEAFF. CDR3 bases: TGTGCCAGCAGCTTAACGACAGCCGGGAACACTGAAGCTTTCTTT.

This chain joins TRBV9 and TRBJ2-7; 10 bases agree with TRBD1. V lost 3 bases to trimming and J lost 3 bases; unmatched junction nucleotides: 6. Per germline, CDR1 SGDLS and CDR2 YYNGEE. The CDR3 has 15 amino acids. The CDR3 region has the DNA TGTGCCAGCAGCGAGGGACAGGGGCCCTTCTACGAGCAGTACTTC. As protein: CASSEGQGPFYEQYF. Based on the CDR3 plus reference TRBV9 and TRBJ2-7, the full variable domain is DSGVTQTPKHLITATGQRVTLRCSPRSGDLSVYWYQQSLDQGLQFLIQYYNGEERAKGNILERFSAQQFPDLHSELNLSSLELGDSALYFCASSEGQGPFYEQYFGPGTRLTVT.

CDR3 region: CATSRAGTQYF. DNA for the CDR3: TGTGCCACCAGCAGGGCTGGGACCCAGTACTTC. This chain joins TRBV15 and TRBJ2-5; D unclear. This CDR3 region has 11 residues. From germline, CDR1 is LNHNV and CDR2 YYDKDF (reference sequence). With 3 bases removed from V and 7 bases from J, the gap between germline ends came to 6 bases.

The chain couples TRBV2 to TRBJ1-5; D is perhaps TRBD1 (6 bases). CDR1 and CDR2 (germline): SNHLY, FYNNEI. This CDR3 is 14 amino acids long. Trimming stripped 9 bases from V and 7 bases from J, with 19 bases between. Here the CDR3 reads CASTEGGVGQPQHF. The CDR3 region has the DNA TGTGCCAGTACGGAGGGGGGGGTCGGACAGCCCCAGCATTTT.

V and J are TRBV15 and TRBJ2-3; 11 bases align to TRBD2. The junction had 9 bases not matched to a gene; V was cut back by 2 bases and J by 2 bases. This CDR3 has 18 residues. Germline V gene data show CDR1 as LNHNV and CDR2 as YYDKDF (reference sequence). For the CDR3, the DNA is TGTGCCACCAGCAGACTGAGTTTAGCGGGAGGGGTCACAGATACGCAGTATTTT. Amino acids: CATSRLSLAGGVTDTQYF.

Of note for this clone: At one of its ends the junction is not consistent with the germline gene, which may arise from a read error. The rearrangement joins TRBV5-6 to TRBJ1-6, with 7 bases fitting TRBD1. CDR3 size: 14 residues. Germline V gene lookup returns CDR1 SGHDT and CDR2 YYEEEE. In DNA form, the CDR3 reads TGTGCCAGCAGCCGGGACAGAAAGAATTCCCCCCTCCACTTT. Residues: CASSRDRKNSPLHF.

The rearrangement joins TRBV6-5 to TRBJ2-7, with TRBD2 matching over 7 bases. The CDR3 loop spans 15 amino acids. Germline-derived CDR1 and CDR2 are MNHEY and SVGAGI. V lost 0 bases to trimming and J lost 3 bases; unmatched junction nucleotides: 5. The CDR3 loop is CASSYSGLADYEQYF. The CDR3 nucleotides are TGTGCCAGCAGTTACTCGGGCCTAGCGGACTACGAGCAGTACTTC.

The rearrangement joins TRBV2 to TRBJ2-1; 12 bases agree with TRBD2. Germline V lookup: CDR1 SNHLY, CDR2 FYNNEI. The CDR3 has 14 residues. J gave up 6 bases and V 6 bases, and 3 bases lay outside the gene matches. The CDR3 protein is CASRGLAGPNEQFF. The CDR3 DNA follows: TGTGCCAGCAGAGGACTAGCGGGGCCCAATGAGCAGTTCTTC.

V gene TRBV27 combines with J gene TRBJ2-5; TRBD1 agrees at 8 bases. The CDR3 has 17 amino acids. Trimming cost V 0 bases and J 5 bases; bases outside gene matches: 11. The germline V gene has CDR1 MNHEY and CDR2 SMNVEV (reference sequence). In DNA, the CDR3 is TGTGCCAGCAGTTTATCGGTCGGGACAGGTGCGAGGGAGACCCAGTACTTC. It encodes CASSLSVGTGARETQYF.

This clone has a handful of counts. V usage is TRBV4-1 and J usage is TRBJ2-1; 10 nucleotides line up with TRBD2. Looked up from germline, CDR1 is MGHRA and CDR2 is YSYEKL. Trimming cost V 2 bases and J 10 bases; bases outside gene matches: 8. The CDR3 loop spans 15 amino acids. The CDR3 spells CASSQSGTSDGEQFF. CDR3 nucleotide sequence: TGCGCCAGCAGCCAATCGGGGACTAGCGATGGAGAGCAGTTCTTC.

The chain uses TRBV7-9 and TRBJ2-2, with 9 positions matching TRBD2. The V segment lost 5 bases and the J segment 4 bases; nucleotides outside the gene matches: 8. Germline CDR1 is SEHNR and CDR2 is FQNEAQ (reference sequence). This CDR3 is 16 amino acids long. The CDR3 bases are TGTGCCAGCAGCCCCGCGGGACTAGCTTTCACCGGGGAGCTGTTTTTT. As protein: CASSPAGLAFTGELFF.

The rearrangement uses TRBV29-1 and TRBJ2-7; maybe TRBD2 (5 bases). Germline CDR1 and CDR2: SQVTM and ANQGSEA. The CDR3 is made up of 14 amino acids. Trimming removed 7 bases at V and 1 base at J, with 17 bases between. CDR3 residues: CSARGGTKSYEQYF. CDR3 sequence (DNA): TGCAGCGCCCGAGGAGGAACAAAGTCCTACGAGCAGTACTTC.

V gene TRBV28 combines with J gene TRBJ1-2; no reliable D call. The length of the CDR3 is 13 residues. Between the trimmed V and J ends, which lost 10 bases and 0 bases, there was a span of 12 bases. Germline V gene sequence: CDR1 MDHEN, CDR2 SYDVKM. CDR3 in DNA: TGTGCCACCGTGTCTTTAGCTAACTATGGCTACACCTTC. Protein sequence: CATVSLANYGYTF.

The chain carries TRBV20-1 and TRBJ1-2; D unresolved. The CDR3 has 10 residues. V shed 5 bases and J shed 8 bases, with 9 bases lying between them. Per the germline V gene, CDR1 is DFQATT and CDR2 is SNEGSKA (reference sequence). The CDR3 DNA sequence: TGCAGTGCTCCGACAAGCGGCTACACCTTC. Its translation is CSAPTSGYTF.